In its sample, the clone carrying this T cell receptor beta chain was seen a few times. Antigen unknown. The data stem from a study of cytomegalovirus exposure and HLA in healthy donors. Study background: The 120 validation repertoires were produced on the same platform as the roughly 690 repertoires of the first cohort. This was reported in a later analysis.

Study results and caveats: The CMV antigen specificity of a few CMV-associated chains was confirmed through in vitro analysis. Diagnosis of cytomegalovirus status made by the classifier reportedly showed high specificity and sensitivity.

Profiled with immunoSEQ multiplex PCR; TCRdb holds only in-frame clones, not every one. In the table there are 90,000 to 150,000 clones, approximately 90% of which are singletons. V was clipped by 9 bases and J by 2 bases; unmatched bases: 7. The CDR3 spans 14 residues. Per the germline V gene, CDR1 is SGHRS and CDR2 is YFSETQ. Sequencing was carried out using PBMCs. The V and J genes are TRBV5-1 and TRBJ1-5, with 8 positions matching TRBD1. The clonotype comes from a man between 18 and 29 years old in good health and CMV-seronegative. The CDR3 DNA reads as TGCGCCATCGAACAGGGGGGACGCAATCAGCCCCAGCATTTT. This encodes CAIEQGGRNQPQHF.